The 20 T cell receptor beta chains reported below all come from one sample, sequenced in a study of OX40 agonist ivuxolimab in advanced cancers. Sequenced by immunoSEQ multiplex PCR; TCRdb stores in-frame clones only, minus some. This sample has approximately 70,000 clones, with about 83% found just once. Sequenced here: CD4+ or CD8+ T cells sorted from blood, sampled in a trial of the OX40 agonist ivuxolimab. All receptors derive from an adult with an advanced solid tumor such as melanoma, head and neck, liver or kidney cancer.

The rearrangement joins TRBV6-1 to TRBJ1-2; 10 bases fit TRBD1. Germline CDR1 is MNHNS and CDR2 is SASEGT. The length of the CDR3 is 15 residues. V lost 7 bases and J lost 4; bases outside the gene matches: 9. The CDR3 DNA sequence: TGTGCCAGCATTCTCCGGGACAGGGGAAGCTATGGCTACACCTTC. The encoded protein is CASILRDRGSYGYTF.

In nucleotides, the CDR3 is TGTGCCAGTAGTATGGCGGGGGCAGATACGCAGTATTTT. Translating gives CASSMAGADTQYF. The genes are TRBV19 and TRBJ2-3; 7 bases map to TRBD2. Germline-derived CDR1 and CDR2 are LNHDA and SQIVND (reference sequence). There are 13 residues in the CDR3. J gave up 4 bases and V 3 bases, and 1 base lay outside the gene matches. Complete variable domain (other parts from reference TRBV19 and TRBJ2-3): DGGITQSPKYLFRKEGQNVTLSCEQNLNHDAMYWYRQDPGQGLRLIYYSQIVNDFQKGDIAEGYSVSREKKESFPLTVTSAQKNPTAFYLCASSMAGADTQYFGPGTRLTVL.

This chain uses TRBV11-3 with TRBJ2-3, with 8 bases aligning to TRBD1. The CDR3 runs to 17 residues. V was pared by 4 bases and J by 0 bases, with 9 bases of the junction left unmatched. Germline CDR1 SGHNT, CDR2 YENEEA. CDR3: CASSSQGQGSSTDTQYF. The CDR3 DNA is TGTGCCAGCAGCTCCCAAGGACAGGGTTCTAGCACAGATACGCAGTATTTT.

V and J are TRBV7-9 and TRBJ1-2; D gene uncertain. The germline V and J ends were trimmed by 5 bases and 4 bases, with 14 bases remaining between them. In germline, CDR1 is SEHNR, CDR2 FQNEAQ (reference sequence). CDR3 length: 14 residues. The CDR3 spells CASSPGGVGYGYTF. CDR3 DNA: TGTGCCAGCAGCCCAGGTGGGGTGGGCTATGGCTACACCTTC.

There are a few counts of this clone. This rearrangement joins TRBV20-1 to TRBJ2-3; D is unresolved. Trimming shortened V by 3 bases and J by 8 bases, and 9 bases separated the two germline ends. CDR1 and CDR2 from the germline V gene are DFQATT and SNEGSKA (reference sequence). The CDR3 extends over 11 amino acids. The chain's CDR3 is CSARGSFTQYF. As DNA, the CDR3 is TGCAGTGCTAGGGGGTCCTTTACGCAGTATTTT.

This sequence joins TRBV5-1 and TRBJ1-4, with D unclear. Germline CDR1 is SGHRS and CDR2 is YFSETQ. V shed 4 bases and J shed 5 bases, with 12 bases lying between them. The CDR3 contains 14 residues. The CDR3 coding sequence is TGCGCCAGCAGCCCGGATGCCCTGAATGAAAAACTGTTTTTT. This codes for CASSPDALNEKLFF.

The V and J genes are TRBV6-1 and TRBJ2-5, with D perhaps TRBD1 (5 bases). The V end lost 10 bases, the J end lost 2 bases, and 20 bases lay between the germline ends. Germline V CDR1 and CDR2: MNHNS, SASEGT. The CDR3 contains 15 residues. CDR3 region: CATPTAGRDQETQYF. As DNA, the CDR3 is TGTGCCACCCCCACCGCCGGCAGGGATCAAGAGACCCAGTACTTC.

V usage is TRBV19 and J usage is TRBJ1-3; a possible D gene is TRBD1 (6 bases). The V end was cut by 5 bases, the J end by 4 bases, with 9 bases between. This CDR3 spans 13 amino acids. Germline V gene data show CDR1 as LNHDA and CDR2 as SQIVND (reference sequence). The CDR3 nucleotides are TGTGCCAGTAGTGCAGGGGCCGGAAACACCATATATTTT. Residues: CASSAGAGNTIYF.

The chain uses TRBV4-1 and TRBJ1-5, with 8 bases aligning to TRBD1. V shed 0 bases and J 6 bases; nucleotides not matched to a gene: 4. The V gene's germline CDR1 is MGHRA and CDR2 YSYEKL. The length of the CDR3 is 15 residues. CDR3 in amino acids: CASSQDRQGTQPQHF. The CDR3 bases are TGCGCCAGCAGCCAAGATCGACAGGGGACTCAGCCCCAGCATTTT.

The chain recombines TRBV7-2 with TRBJ1-3; D perhaps matches TRBD1 (6 bases). V was pared by 3 bases and J by 2 bases, with 14 bases between. Per germline, CDR1 SGHTA and CDR2 FQGNSA. This CDR3 is 16 amino acids long. This chain's CDR3 is CASSLNRVLAGNTIYF. The DNA for the CDR3 is TGTGCCAGCAGCTTGAACAGGGTACTCGCTGGAAACACCATATATTTT.

The V call is TRBV5-6, the J call TRBJ2-2; D may be TRBD2 (7 bases). Trimming removed 1 base from V and 7 bases from J, with 14 bases in between. The CDR3 consists of 15 residues. Germline CDR1 and CDR2: SGHDT and YYEEEE. The CDR3 sequence: CASSLYGGPNGELFF. CDR3 nucleotide sequence: TGTGCCAGCAGCTTGTACGGGGGGCCGAACGGGGAGCTGTTTTTT.

The V and J genes are TRBV18 and TRBJ2-7, with TRBD1 matching over 9 bases. The V and J ends lost 7 bases and 6 bases, in that order; junction bases with no gene match: 4. Germline V gene data show CDR1 as KGHSH and CDR2 as LQKENI. This CDR3 has 12 residues. The CDR3 DNA follows: TGTGCCAGCTTACAGGACAGGGGCGAGCAGTACTTC. Translated: CASLQDRGEQYF.

This rearrangement joins TRBV7-6 to TRBJ1-3, with D unresolved. CDR1 and CDR2 (germline): SGHVS, FNYEAQ. V was clipped by 5 bases and J by 2 bases, with 13 bases between them. CDR3 length: 15 residues. Here the CDR3 reads CASSASRTAGNTIYF. As DNA, the CDR3 is TGTGCCAGCAGCGCAAGCAGGACGGCTGGAAACACCATATATTTT.

CDR3 loop: CASSSEGGGPHTF. For the CDR3, the DNA is TGTGCCAGCAGCAGCGAGGGGGGGGGCCCACACACCTTC. This chain uses TRBV7-2 with TRBJ1-2; weak D call: TRBD1 (6 bases). This CDR3 contains 13 residues. Germline assignment: CDR1 SGHTA and CDR2 FQGNSA. Trimming shortened V by 5 bases and J by 12 bases, and 19 bases separated the two germline ends.

The chain has TRBV19 and TRBJ2-3; 13 bases fit TRBD2. This CDR3 has 15 amino acids. The germline V gene has CDR1 LNHDA and CDR2 SQIVND (reference sequence). The trim removed 8 bases at V and 4 bases at J, leaving 6 bases unmatched. CDR3 nucleotides: TGTGCCAGTTCTAAACTAGCGGGGGGGCCAGATACGCAGTATTTT. Its protein is CASSKLAGGPDTQYF.

The gene calls are TRBV2 and TRBJ1-5; 12 bases agree with TRBD1. The V segment lost 6 bases and the J segment 2 bases; nucleotides outside the gene matches: 2. The CDR3 has 15 residues. Germline CDR1 and CDR2: SNHLY and FYNNEI. CDR3 DNA sequence: TGTGCCAGCAGGGGACAGGGGGCTCGCAATCAGCCCCAGCATTTT. Translating it yields CASRGQGARNQPQHF.

This clone was picked up a small number of times. The chain carries TRBV15 and TRBJ1-1; TRBD1 is a possible D gene (5 bases). The germline V gene encodes CDR1 LNHNV and CDR2 YYDKDF (reference sequence). V was shortened by 5 bases and J by 0 bases, with 19 bases between the two germline ends. The CDR3 extends over 17 amino acids. The CDR3 DNA follows: TGTGCCACCAGCTCTAGAATCGACAGTTTCATGAACACTGAAGCTTTCTTT. Protein sequence: CATSSRIDSFMNTEAFF.

Only a few counts were recorded for this clone. The chain links TRBV27 to TRBJ1-1; D is unclear. Germline assignment: CDR1 MNHEY and CDR2 SMNVEV (reference sequence). V was shortened by 5 bases and J by 1 base, with 8 bases between the two germline ends. The length of the CDR3 is 13 residues. The CDR3 is CASSLAANTEAFF. CDR3 nucleotides: TGTGCCAGCAGTCTAGCGGCGAACACTGAAGCTTTCTTT.

The chain has TRBV25-1 and TRBJ1-6; TRBD1 is a possible D gene (6 bases). In germline, CDR1 is MGHDK, CDR2 SYGVNS. The ends were cut back, 3 bases at V and 11 bases at J, with 14 bases in the middle. The CDR3 is 14 residues long. The DNA of the CDR3 is TGTGCCAGCAGTGACAACAGGGTTTCGCCACCCCTCCACTTT. Translating gives CASSDNRVSPPLHF.

The J gene is TRBJ2-6, the V gene TRBV5-1; no reliable D call. This CDR3 has 14 amino acids. Germline V lookup: CDR1 SGHRS, CDR2 YFSETQ. V was clipped by 7 bases and J by 0 bases, with 8 bases between them. For the CDR3, the DNA is TGCGCCAGCGAGCTGGTCTCTGGGGCCAACGTCCTGACTTTC. Amino acid sequence: CASELVSGANVLTF.